This T cell receptor beta chain was sequenced during a study of cytomegalovirus exposure and HLA in healthy donors. Study-level findings and limits: Specificity of three CMV-associated chains for CMV antigens was verified in vitro. Among immune exposure information, only CMV serostatus was available. Later analysis demonstrated an association between a missense DCLRE1C variant and TCR beta V- and J-gene trimming.

Points on this clone: What it binds is unknown.

Samples came from healthy bone marrow donors. Both 60 Vbeta primers and 13 Jbeta primers went into the PCR. The repertoire was sequenced with immunoSEQ multiplex PCR; TCRdb's copy has only in-frame clones and lacks some. Seen here are 140,000 or so clones, more than 55% observed once, and the top ten hold approximately 6.5%. CDR3 length: 16 residues. V was trimmed by 5 bases and J by 1 base, leaving 14 bases between them. Germline CDR1 LNHDA, CDR2 SQIVND (reference sequence). Input material: PBMCs. This clonotype originated in a woman between 55 and 75 years old in good health and CMV-seronegative. V is TRBV19 and J is TRBJ2-2, with D maybe TRBD1 (6 bases). In DNA, the CDR3 is TGTGCCAGTAGTCCGTTCGGCAGGGGGAACACCGGGGAGCTGTTTTTT. Its protein is CASSPFGRGNTGELFF.